Shown below are 29 T cell receptor beta chains from a single sample sequenced in a study of blood T cell repertoires in COVID-19. Assay: immunoSEQ multiplex PCR; the TCRdb copy retains only in-frame clones and omits some. The sample has tens of thousands of clones; 75% to 90% are singletons. Input material: peripheral blood. Every receptor here comes from a man in his 70s with active or convalescent COVID-19.

This rearrangement joins TRBV5-4 to TRBJ2-2, with 10 bases fitting TRBD1. The CDR3 is 17 amino acids. CDR1 SGHNT and CDR2 YYREEE come from the germline V gene (reference sequence). V shed 4 bases, J shed 6 bases, and the junction held 12 bases outside the gene matches. This CDR3 reads CASSVALGQGIAGELFF. DNA of the CDR3: TGTGCCAGCAGCGTGGCGTTGGGACAGGGGATCGCCGGGGAGCTGTTTTTT.

The genes are TRBV29-1 and TRBJ1-2, with D possibly TRBD1 on 6 matching bases. This CDR3 is 14 amino acids long. Between the trimmed V and J ends, which lost 5 bases and 4 bases, there was a span of 17 bases. Germline CDR1 and CDR2: SQVTM and ANQGSEA. CDR3 in DNA: TGCAGCGTTCCCAGGGGCGCTTATCCCTATGGCTACACCTTC. Protein: CSVPRGAYPYGYTF. Complete variable domain (other parts from reference TRBV29-1 and TRBJ1-2): SAVISQKPSRDICQRGTSLTIQCQVDSQVTMMFWYRQQPGQSLTLIATANQGSEATYESGFVIDKFPISRPNLTFSTLTVSNMSPEDSSIYLCSVPRGAYPYGYTFGSGTRLTVV.

V gene TRBV5-6 combines with J gene TRBJ1-1, with 8 bases lining up with TRBD1. The ends lost 0 bases at V and 3 bases at J; junction bases unmatched: 1. Germline V lookup: CDR1 SGHDT, CDR2 YYEEEE. The CDR3 length is 14 residues. CDR3 nucleotides: TGTGCCAGCAGCTTGGTACAGGGGGACACTGAAGCTTTCTTT. Translated: CASSLVQGDTEAFF.

This clone was detected only once. V gene TRBV20-1 combines with J gene TRBJ2-3; D unresolved. The CDR3 loop spans 10 amino acids. Trimming pared 4 bases from V and 3 bases from J, leaving 2 bases between. CDR1 DFQATT and CDR2 SNEGSKA come from the germline V gene (reference sequence). The CDR3 loop reads CSATTDTQYF. As DNA, the CDR3 is TGCAGTGCTACTACAGATACGCAGTATTTT.

The chain uses TRBV3-1 (or the pseudogene TRBV3-2) and TRBJ2-3; D possibly corresponds to TRBD2 (6 bases). The CDR3 spans 16 residues. Trimming shortened V by 0 bases and J by 3 bases, and 13 bases separated the two germline ends. The germline CDR1 and CDR2 sequences are LGHDT and YNNKEL (reference sequence). This CDR3 reads CASSQDWRGNTDTQYF. Here the CDR3 DNA reads TGTGCCAGCAGCCAAGATTGGAGGGGTAATACAGATACGCAGTATTTT.

This clone was seen just once. This chain connects TRBV7-2 to TRBJ2-7; no clear D. The CDR3 spans 15 residues. V gave up 3 bases and J gave up 2 bases, with 14 bases separating them. The germline gives CDR1 SGHTA, CDR2 FQGNSA. The CDR3 region is CASSFYRQATYEQYF. The CDR3 DNA sequence: TGTGCCAGCAGCTTTTATCGGCAGGCCACCTACGAGCAGTACTTC.

V gene TRBV30 combines with J gene TRBJ1-3; D gene ambiguous. Per the germline V gene, CDR1 is GTSNPN and CDR2 is SVGIG (reference sequence). The CDR3 runs 15 residues. Trimming pared 2 bases from V and 3 bases from J, leaving 14 bases between. The CDR3 DNA reads as TGTGCCTGGAGTACGGGGTACTCTTTTGGAAACACCATATATTTT. Protein product: CAWSTGYSFGNTIYF.

The chain carries TRBV19 and TRBJ1-6; TRBD1 aligns across 8 bases. Trimming took 3 bases from V and 9 from J; bases not matched to a gene: 10. The CDR3 loop spans 16 amino acids. Germline V lookup: CDR1 LNHDA, CDR2 SQIVND (reference sequence). CDR3 sequence: CASSIQRGTGASPLHF. For the CDR3, the DNA is TGTGCCAGTAGTATCCAGAGAGGGACAGGAGCTTCACCCCTCCACTTT.

The V gene is TRBV5-1, the J gene TRBJ1-2, with TRBD1 matching over 9 bases. J was trimmed by 2 bases and V by 4 bases; bases with no gene match: 3. This CDR3 is 14 amino acids long. CDR1 SGHRS and CDR2 YFSETQ come from the germline V gene. The CDR3 DNA follows: TGCGCCAGCAGCCCGGGACAGGGCAACTATGGCTACACCTTC. It yields the protein CASSPGQGNYGYTF.

The chain recombines TRBV27 with TRBJ2-2, with 11 nucleotides matching TRBD1. The V gene's germline CDR1 is MNHEY and CDR2 SMNVEV (reference sequence). The CDR3 has 15 amino acids. V was clipped by 4 bases and J by 6 bases; unmatched bases: 4. The DNA of the CDR3 is TGTGCCAGCAGTTCCCTGGGACAGGGGGCCGGGGAGCTGTTTTTT. Its translation is CASSSLGQGAGELFF.

V is TRBV30 and J is TRBJ2-4, with TRBD1 matching 7 bases. V was clipped by 2 bases and J by 0 bases; unmatched bases: 7. This CDR3 is 16 amino acids long. CDR1 is GTSNPN, CDR2 SVGIG, per germline (reference sequence). CDR3 in amino acids: CAWSTGTAIAKNIQYF. As DNA, the CDR3 is TGTGCCTGGAGTACGGGGACAGCTATAGCCAAAAACATTCAGTACTTC.

In DNA form, the CDR3 reads TGTGCCAGCAGCCAAGACCTAGGGACTAGCACCGCCTACGAGCAGTACTTC. It yields the protein CASSQDLGTSTAYEQYF. The chain uses TRBV4-2 and TRBJ2-7; 9 bases are shared with TRBD2. Germline V gene sequence: CDR1 LGHNA, CDR2 YNFKEQ. The CDR3 is 17 amino acids. Trimming at V came to 0 bases and at J to 2 bases, leaving 8 bases not matched to a gene.

The chain couples TRBV10-3 to TRBJ2-7; 7 bases line up with TRBD1. V shed 2 bases and J 2 bases; nucleotides not matched to a gene: 3. Germline V lookup: CDR1 ENHRY, CDR2 SYGVKD. The CDR3 sequence is 14 residues long. DNA for the CDR3: TGTGCCATCAGTGAGACCGACAGGGCCTACGAGCAGTACTTC. This gives the protein CAISETDRAYEQYF.

The chain uses TRBV6-5 and TRBJ1-1, with D maybe TRBD1 (6 bases). Germline loops: CDR1 MNHEY, CDR2 SVGAGI. V shed 0 bases and J shed 4 bases, with 15 bases lying between them. This CDR3 spans 16 amino acids. Here the CDR3 reads CASSYSTLAGATEAFF. The DNA of the CDR3 is TGTGCCAGCAGTTACTCCACGTTAGCGGGGGCCACTGAAGCTTTCTTT.

This clone was observed once. J is TRBJ2-2 and V is TRBV29-1, with a tentative D call TRBD2 (5 bases). V shed 4 bases and J shed 6 bases, with 21 bases lying between them. The CDR3 sequence is 16 residues long. CDR1 and CDR2 from the germline V gene are SQVTM and ANQGSEA. The CDR3 sequence: CSVGSRGSAFAGELFF. The DNA for the CDR3 is TGCAGCGTTGGGTCGAGAGGGTCGGCGTTCGCCGGGGAGCTGTTTTTT.

This clone was recorded a few times. The chain is built from TRBV18 and TRBJ1-2; D may be TRBD1 (5 bases). Germline CDR1 reads KGHSH; CDR2 reads LQKENI. Deletions cut 0 bases from V and 4 bases from J, with 12 bases between. This CDR3 is 15 amino acids long. The CDR3 coding sequence is TGTGCCAGCTCACCACCCGGCAGGGCCAGCTATGGCTACACCTTC. It is translated as CASSPPGRASYGYTF.

V and J are TRBV6-2 or TRBV6-3 and TRBJ2-7, with 8 bases that match TRBD1. V lost 6 bases to trimming and J lost 12 bases; unmatched junction nucleotides: 10. CDR1 and CDR2 (germline): MNHEY, SVGEGT. The CDR3 loop spans 12 amino acids. CDR3 loop: CASSSRQGRLYF. The DNA for the CDR3 is TGTGCCAGCAGCTCCCGACAGGGGAGGCTGTACTTC.

The J gene is TRBJ2-4, the V gene TRBV28, with D tentatively TRBD2 (5 bases). Per the germline V gene, CDR1 is MDHEN and CDR2 is SYDVKM. This CDR3 is 14 amino acids long. The V end lost 7 bases, the J end lost 3 bases, and 13 bases lay between the germline ends. The CDR3, as DNA: TGTGCCAGCATTTCCGGGGTCTTCAAAAACATTCAGTACTTC. It encodes CASISGVFKNIQYF.

Details on this clone: The germline gene is not matched at one end of the junction; a read error may be the cause. V and J are TRBV19 and TRBJ1-2; D possibly corresponds to TRBD1 (5 bases). The CDR3 extends over 12 amino acids. Germline V gene data show CDR1 as LNHDA and CDR2 as SQIVND (reference sequence). The CDR3 DNA reads TGTGCCAGTAGTGTTCTCCCCGGGGGAAAGGCCTTC. It translates to CASSVLPGGKAF. The full variable domain, completed using reference TRBV19 and TRBJ1-2, is DGGITQSPKYLFRKEGQNVTLSCEQNLNHDAMYWYRQDPGQGLRLIYYSQIVNDFQKGDIAEGYSVSREKKESFPLTVTSAQKNPTAFYLCASSVLPGGKAFGSGTRLTVV.

The V gene is TRBV5-1, the J gene TRBJ2-3; D is unclear. Germline V gives CDR1 SGHRS, CDR2 YFSETQ. Trimming pared 0 bases from V and 0 bases from J, leaving 8 bases between. CDR3 size: 15 residues. In nucleotides, the CDR3 is TGCGCCAGCAGCTTGGCCGGTGTAAGCACAGATACGCAGTATTTT. Translation gives CASSLAGVSTDTQYF.

The chain uses TRBV30 and TRBJ2-5; 8 bases match TRBD1. Germline loops: CDR1 GTSNPN, CDR2 SVGIG (reference sequence). The CDR3 spans 15 residues. V gave up 1 base and J gave up 3 bases; unmatched junction bases: 7. CDR3 amino acids: CAWSARRGREETQYF. In DNA form, the CDR3 reads TGTGCCTGGAGTGCCCGCAGGGGGCGCGAAGAGACCCAGTACTTC. Supplemented by reference TRBV30 and TRBJ2-5, the full variable domain reads SQTIHQWPATLVQPVGSPLSLECTVEGTSNPNLYWYRQAAGRGLQLLFYSVGIGQISSEVPQNLSASRPQDRQFILSSKKLLLSDSGFYLCAWSARRGREETQYFGPGTRLLVL.

The genes are TRBV4-1 and TRBJ2-2, with a possible D match to TRBD1 (5 bases). The germline V gene has CDR1 MGHRA and CDR2 YSYEKL. Trimming took off 0 bases at V and 2 bases at J, with 10 bases between the two ends. The CDR3 totals 16 residues. The CDR3 DNA follows: TGCGCCAGCAGCCAAGAAGGCCAGGGCAACACCGGGGAGCTGTTTTTT. Protein product: CASSQEGQGNTGELFF.

CDR3 nucleotides: TGTGCCAGCAGTGGAGATTTCATTGAGCAGTTCTTC. Translating gives CASSGDFIEQFF. The chain has TRBV25-1 and TRBJ2-1; unclear D gene. CDR1 MGHDK and CDR2 SYGVNS come from the germline V gene. The CDR3 contains 12 residues. Trimming stripped 4 bases from V and 9 bases from J, with 10 bases between.

The CDR3 here is CASNGGQTYEQYF. As DNA, the CDR3 is TGTGCCAGCAACGGGGGACAGACCTACGAGCAGTACTTC. This chain links TRBV2 with TRBJ2-7, with a possible D match to TRBD1 (7 bases). V was cut by 7 bases and J by 2 bases, with 12 bases left in between. In germline, CDR1 is SNHLY, CDR2 FYNNEI. The CDR3 contains 13 residues.

This CDR3 reads CASSLSVAGISPLHF. The CDR3 bases are TGCGCCAGCAGCTTGTCGGTAGCGGGGATTTCACCCCTCCACTTT. The V and J genes are TRBV5-1 and TRBJ1-6; D is undetermined. V shed 1 base and J shed 9 bases, with 14 bases lying between them. CDR3 size: 15 residues. Germline CDR1 is SGHRS and CDR2 is YFSETQ.

The gene calls are TRBV9 and TRBJ1-2; perhaps TRBD1 as D (5 bases). V dropped 8 bases and J dropped 4 bases, with 12 bases sitting between them. The CDR3 length is 12 residues. CDR1 and CDR2 (germline): SGDLS, YYNGEE. The CDR3 protein is CASFGGSYGYTF. For the CDR3, the DNA is TGTGCCAGTTTCGGGGGGAGCTATGGCTACACCTTC.

The rearrangement links TRBV18 to TRBJ1-1; TRBD1 might be the D (6 bases). V dropped 8 bases and J dropped 5 bases, with 12 bases sitting between them. The CDR3 is 12 amino acids. CDR1 KGHSH and CDR2 LQKENI come from the germline V gene. CDR3 residues: CASPGVSTEAFF. Here the CDR3 DNA reads TGTGCCAGCCCAGGGGTAAGTACTGAAGCTTTCTTT.

The V and J genes are TRBV18 and TRBJ2-2; D might be TRBD2 (6 bases). V was shortened by 6 bases and J by 7 bases, with 15 bases between the two germline ends. This CDR3 spans 14 amino acids. The germline CDR1 and CDR2 sequences are KGHSH and LQKENI. CDR3 amino acids: CASSRDAPSGELFF. The CDR3 nucleotides are TGTGCCAGCTCGCGGGACGCGCCGAGCGGGGAGCTGTTTTTT.

CDR3 region: CASSLDLGGFTEAFF. In DNA, the CDR3 is TGTGCCAGCAGCTTGGATCTCGGGGGGTTCACTGAAGCTTTCTTT. The chain couples TRBV5-5 to TRBJ1-1, with D perhaps matching TRBD1 (5 bases). This CDR3 is 15 amino acids long. The V gene lost 0 bases and the J gene lost 4 bases, with 13 bases spanning the gap. CDR1 and CDR2 from the germline V gene are SGHKS and YYEKEE (reference sequence). The full variable domain, with the rest looked up from reference TRBV5-5 and TRBJ1-1, is DAGVTQSPTHLIKTRGQQVTLRCSPISGHKSVSWYQQVLGQGPQFIFQYYEKEERGRGNFPDRFSARQFPNYSSELNVNALLLGDSALYLCASSLDLGGFTEAFFGQGTRLTVV.